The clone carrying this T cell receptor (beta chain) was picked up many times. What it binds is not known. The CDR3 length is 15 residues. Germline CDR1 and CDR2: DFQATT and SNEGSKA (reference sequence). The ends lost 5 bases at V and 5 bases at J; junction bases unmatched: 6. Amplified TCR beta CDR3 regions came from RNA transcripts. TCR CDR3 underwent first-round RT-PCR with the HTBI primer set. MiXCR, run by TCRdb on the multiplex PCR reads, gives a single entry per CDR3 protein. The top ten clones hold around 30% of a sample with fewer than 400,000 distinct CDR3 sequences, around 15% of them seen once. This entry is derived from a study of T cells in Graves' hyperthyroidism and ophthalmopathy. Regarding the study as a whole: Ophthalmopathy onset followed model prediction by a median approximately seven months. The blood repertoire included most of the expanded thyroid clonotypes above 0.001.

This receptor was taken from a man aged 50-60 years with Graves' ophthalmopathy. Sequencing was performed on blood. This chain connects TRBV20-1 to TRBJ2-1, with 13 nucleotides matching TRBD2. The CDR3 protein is CSAGLAGVPNNEQFF. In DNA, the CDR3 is TGCAGTGCTGGACTAGCGGGAGTCCCTAACAATGAGCAGTTCTTC.